In its sample, the clone carrying this T cell receptor (beta chain) was seen many times. Its matching antigen is unknown. This sample was taken from a study of T cell repertoires in cytomegalovirus infection. CDR1 is SGHVS and CDR2 is FQNEAQ in the germline V gene. Deletions cut 0 bases from V and 5 bases from J, with 6 bases between. The CDR3 is 13 amino acids. MiXCR, run by TCRdb on the reads, gives a single entry per CDR3 protein. The table includes hundreds of thousands of distinct CDR3 sequences, around 35% detected once. Overall study findings and caveats: Clonotypes of TCR beta that were HLA-C-restricted and CMV-specific dominated the ex vivo response. Identification of carriers of CMV plus the relevant HLA was performed using cumulative public TCR beta family frequency.

The TCR originated in a human donor in good health (CMV status not recorded). Some clones in this sample may be carry-over from other donors' samples. The material sequenced was cultured PBMCs, taken from culture after CMV antigen stimulation. V usage is TRBV7-8 and J usage is TRBJ2-3; no definite D call. CDR3 in amino acids: CASSLAEKDTQYF. As DNA, the CDR3 is TGTGCCAGCAGCTTAGCGGAGAAAGATACGCAGTATTTT.